Below, 30 T cell receptor beta chains from the same sample are listed, as sequenced in a study of vaccination and CD4 T cells after COVID-19. Their antigens remain unidentified. Cultured CD4+ T cell DNA underwent sequencing with the Oncomine TCR Beta short-read assay. One entry per CDR3 protein, called by TCRdb with MiXCR from the PCR reads. The repertoire consists of about 20,000 distinct CDR3 sequences, with 45% to 70% occurring once and the leading ten covering approximately 9.2%. Documented treatment: approximately 9-day PBMC culture with coronavirus spike peptide pools or control peptides (ViraFEST assay). Sequencing was done on a sample of CD4+ T cells from blood, cultured in vitro. These receptors all stem from a human donor who had recovered from COVID-19.

The gene calls are TRBV7-2 and TRBJ2-3, with 10 bases matching TRBD2. V dropped 6 bases and J dropped 8; count of bases not matched to a gene: 8. This CDR3 is built from 14 residues. CDR1 and CDR2 (germline): SGHTA, FQGNSA. The CDR3 bases are TGTGCCAGCAGTTCGAATAGCGGGGGGCGTACGCAGTATTTT. Translation: CASSSNSGGRTQYF.

This clonotype was seen more than once but under ten times. The chain links TRBV20-1 to TRBJ2-5; tentative D call: TRBD1 (7 bases). Trimming cost V 2 bases and J 1 base, with 8 bases left between them. The length of the CDR3 is 13 residues. CDR1 and CDR2 (germline): DFQATT, SNEGSKA (reference sequence). CDR3 sequence reads: CSARQGGQETQYF. Here the CDR3 DNA reads TGCAGTGCTAGACAGGGGGGCCAAGAGACCCAGTACTTC.

The table lists this clonotype with a few counts. The rearrangement joins TRBV15 to TRBJ2-3, with TRBD2 matching 15 bases. In germline, CDR1 is LNHNV, CDR2 YYDKDF (reference sequence). V was pared by 5 bases and J by 4 bases, with 13 bases of the junction left unmatched. The CDR3 covers 19 residues. CDR3 sequence (DNA): TGTGCCACCAGCTTTGGACTAGCGGGAGGGCCAGCCTGGTCAGATACGCAGTATTTT. Amino acids: CATSFGLAGGPAWSDTQYF.

The rearrangement joins TRBV7-2 to TRBJ1-1; 9 bases are shared with TRBD1. The germline V gene encodes CDR1 SGHTA and CDR2 FQGNSA. This CDR3 spans 15 amino acids. V shed 4 bases, J shed 3 bases, and the junction held 6 bases outside the gene matches. The CDR3 sequence is CASSSRTGVDTEAFF. CDR3 nucleotide sequence: TGTGCCAGCAGCTCTCGGACAGGGGTAGACACTGAAGCTTTCTTT. Drawing the rest from reference TRBV7-2 and TRBJ1-1, the complete variable domain is GAGVSQSPSNKVTEKGKDVELRCDPISGHTALYWYRQSLGQGLEFLIYFQGNSAPDKSGLPSDRFSAERTGGSVSTLTIQRTQQEDSAVYLCASSSRTGVDTEAFFGQGTRLTVV.

This clonotype was counted only a few times. The rearrangement uses TRBV27 and TRBJ2-3; possibly TRBD1 for D (5 bases). The CDR3 runs 16 residues. The ends were cut back, 5 bases at V and 2 bases at J, with 17 bases in the middle. Germline CDR1 is MNHEY and CDR2 is SMNVEV (reference sequence). DNA of the CDR3: TGTGCCAGCAGTCCAGGGATGATCCTTTACACAGATACGCAGTATTTT. Translating gives CASSPGMILYTDTQYF.

The chain is built from TRBV11-3 and TRBJ2-7; D is unclear. The germline V gene has CDR1 SGHNT and CDR2 YENEEA. The V end was cut by 5 bases, the J end by 1 base, with 12 bases between. The CDR3 has 14 residues. The CDR3 DNA is TGTGCCAGCAGCCCCATATGGGGATCCTACGAGCAGTACTTC. It is translated as CASSPIWGSYEQYF.

The chain employs TRBV6-1 and TRBJ1-6, with D unclear. V was cut by 6 bases and J by 10 bases, with 7 bases left in between. The CDR3 covers 11 residues. Germline V gives CDR1 MNHNS, CDR2 SASEGT. The CDR3 DNA reads TGTGCCAGCAGGGCGGAATCACCCCTCCACTTT. Translation gives CASRAESPLHF.

J is TRBJ2-2 and V is TRBV11-3; 7 positions agree with TRBD2. This CDR3 region has 17 residues. Per the germline V gene, CDR1 is SGHNT and CDR2 is YENEEA. V was pared by 3 bases and J by 1 base, with 8 bases of the junction left unmatched. This chain's CDR3 is CASSFWPSGQNTGELFF. In nucleotides, the CDR3 is TGTGCCAGCAGCTTTTGGCCTAGCGGCCAGAACACCGGGGAGCTGTTTTTT.

This rearrangement joins TRBV28 to TRBJ1-2; 8 bases match TRBD1. Unmatched junction bases numbered 9, after V lost 4 bases and J lost 14 bases. The CDR3 has 12 residues. Germline V lookup: CDR1 MDHEN, CDR2 SYDVKM. In nucleotides, the CDR3 is TGTGCCAGCAGTTCCCGACAGGGGCCGCAAACCTTC. Translation gives CASSSRQGPQTF.

The chain uses TRBV7-6 and TRBJ1-3; D gene ambiguous. There are 12 residues in the CDR3. V was shortened by 4 bases and J by 4 bases, with 5 bases between the two germline ends. Germline loops: CDR1 SGHVS, CDR2 FNYEAQ. Written as DNA, the CDR3 is TGTGCCAGCAGCTCTGGAGGAAACACCATATATTTT. This translates into CASSSGGNTIYF.

The chain links TRBV2 to TRBJ2-3, with D unresolved. The CDR3 covers 13 residues. Germline-derived CDR1 and CDR2 are SNHLY and FYNNEI. Trimming shortened V by 7 bases and J by 2 bases, and 10 bases separated the two germline ends. The CDR3 nucleotides are TGTGCCAGCACAGAGCGAGACACAGATACGCAGTATTTT. Residues: CASTERDTDTQYF.

This clonotype is classed as medium-sized. The genes are TRBV6-5 and TRBJ2-7; 10 bases line up with TRBD2. Germline V gene sequence: CDR1 MNHEY, CDR2 SVGAGI. CDR3 length equals 16 residues. The J segment lost 7 bases and the V segment lost 2 bases, leaving 11 bases of the junction unmatched. This CDR3 reads CASSYGAAGGPEEQYF. The CDR3 DNA reads as TGTGCCAGCAGTTACGGGGCAGCGGGGGGGCCGGAGGAGCAGTACTTC.

The chain has TRBV4-1 and TRBJ2-5; the D is unclear. V lost 4 bases, J lost 5 bases, and 14 bases lay in between. The CDR3 is 14 amino acids. Germline V gene data show CDR1 as MGHRA and CDR2 as YSYEKL. Here the CDR3 reads CASSPTPVLETQYF. DNA for the CDR3: TGCGCCAGCAGCCCGACCCCCGTACTTGAGACCCAGTACTTC.

This chain connects TRBV27 to TRBJ2-7, with 9 bases that match TRBD1. The CDR3 totals 15 residues. The V gene's germline CDR1 is MNHEY and CDR2 SMNVEV (reference sequence). The junction had 9 bases not matched to a gene; V was cut back by 4 bases and J by 5 bases. The CDR3 region is CASSSYDRGLHEQYF. The CDR3 DNA reads TGTGCCAGCAGTTCCTACGACAGGGGGTTACACGAGCAGTACTTC.

V usage is TRBV12-3 or TRBV12-4 and J usage is TRBJ2-5, with D perhaps TRBD2 (6 bases). The V end lost 6 bases, the J end lost 5 bases, and 25 bases lay between the germline ends. The CDR3 covers 17 residues. CDR3 in DNA: TGTGCCAGCAGCCAGACTCTCATTTGGGGGGAATGGGAGACCCAGTACTTC. Translated: CASSQTLIWGEWETQYF.

Worth noting for this clonotype: Without the conserved terminal phenylalanine or tryptophan, this CDR3 likely stems from a read error. The chain combines TRBV25-1 with TRBJ1-2; 7 bases are a match to TRBD1. This CDR3 has 14 residues. In germline, CDR1 is MGHDK, CDR2 SYGVNS. The junction had 9 bases not matched to a gene; V was cut back by 3 bases and J by 8 bases. The CDR3 DNA follows: TGTGCCAGCAGTGACTCCATACAGGGGAAAGGCTACACCATC. Amino acid sequence: CASSDSIQGKGYTI.

The rearrangement links TRBV20-1 to TRBJ2-7, with D possibly called TRBD1 or TRBD2 (7 bases each). The germline CDR1 and CDR2 sequences are DFQATT and SNEGSKA (reference sequence). The CDR3 consists of 14 residues. V gave up 3 bases and J gave up 7 bases, with 19 bases separating them. The CDR3 bases are TGCAGTGCTAGTGGGGGCCGACAGGGAGGGGAGCAGTACTTC. Its translation is CSASGGRQGGEQYF.

The chain uses TRBV28 and TRBJ2-1; the match to TRBD2 covers 10 bases. The germline V gene has CDR1 MDHEN and CDR2 SYDVKM. V was pared by 3 bases and J by 3 bases, with 8 bases of the junction left unmatched. The CDR3 length is 17 residues. The CDR3 region is CASSFGPAGGNYNEQFF. CDR3 sequence (DNA): TGTGCCAGCAGTTTTGGGCCAGCGGGAGGGAACTACAATGAGCAGTTCTTC.

Concerning this clonotype: The junction differs from germline at one of its ends, possibly a read error. J is TRBJ2-1 and V is TRBV6-5; D is perhaps TRBD1 or TRBD2 (6 bases each). Germline CDR1 and CDR2: MNHEY and SVGAGI. The CDR3 is 20 residues long. CDR3 residues: CASTYSGAGLMRRSYNEQFF. The CDR3 DNA follows: TGTGCCAGCACTTACTCGGGGGCAGGCCTTATGCGGAGGTCCTACAATGAGCAGTTCTTC.

Here the CDR3 reads CSARTSGVRDTQYF. DNA of the CDR3: TGCAGTGCGAGGACTAGCGGGGTTAGAGATACGCAGTATTTT. The rearrangement uses TRBV20-1 and TRBJ2-3, with TRBD2 identical over 12 bases. There are 14 residues in the CDR3. The V and J ends lost 6 bases and 5 bases, in that order; junction bases with no gene match: 6. Germline lookup yields CDR1 DFQATT and CDR2 SNEGSKA (reference sequence).

This clonotype came up a few times. The rearrangement uses TRBV20-1 and TRBJ1-2; D gene uncertain. The CDR3 is made up of 15 amino acids. Trimming cost V 0 bases and J 7 bases, with 18 bases left between them. CDR1 DFQATT and CDR2 SNEGSKA come from the germline V gene (reference sequence). CDR3 sequence (DNA): TGCAGTGCTAGAGATAATACCCCCTCTCGCGGTGGCTACACCTTC. This translates into CSARDNTPSRGGYTF.

This clonotype occurred a few times. This chain uses TRBV20-1 with TRBJ2-3, with D possibly matching TRBD2 (6 bases). The germline gives CDR1 DFQATT, CDR2 SNEGSKA (reference sequence). V gave up 0 bases and J gave up 0 bases, with 16 bases separating them. The CDR3 totals 17 residues. This CDR3 is CSARDWGTGTSTDTQYF. In DNA form, the CDR3 reads TGCAGTGCTAGAGATTGGGGGACTGGTACTAGCACAGATACGCAGTATTTT.

V usage is TRBV6-1 and J usage is TRBJ1-5; D is unresolved. The CDR3 is 13 amino acids. The V end lost 6 bases, the J end lost 0 bases, and 6 bases lay between the germline ends. Germline lookup yields CDR1 MNHNS and CDR2 SASEGT. The CDR3 coding sequence is TGTGCCAGCAGGGATTATAGCAATCAGCCCCAGCATTTT. Translation: CASRDYSNQPQHF.

The chain has TRBV27 and TRBJ1-6; D may be TRBD1 (6 bases). V dropped 4 bases and J dropped 7 bases, with 14 bases sitting between them. This CDR3 contains 15 residues. The V gene's germline CDR1 is MNHEY and CDR2 SMNVEV (reference sequence). CDR3 amino acids: CASSYAWQGNSPLHF. The CDR3 coding sequence is TGTGCCAGCAGTTACGCGTGGCAGGGGAATTCACCCCTCCACTTT.

This clonotype was counted once. Because it lacks the conserved phenylalanine or tryptophan at the end, this CDR3 is likely a read error. The chain joins TRBV6-5 to TRBJ2-3; 7 nucleotides align to TRBD2. Germline-derived CDR1 and CDR2 are MNHEY and SVGAGI. The length of the CDR3 is 15 residues. J gave up 4 bases and V 2 bases, and 6 bases lay outside the gene matches. CDR3 loop: CASSYVAGVSDTQYL. CDR3 nucleotide sequence: TGTGCCAGCAGTTACGTGGCGGGAGTCTCAGATACGCAGTATCTT.

A note on this clonotype: The conserved closing phenylalanine or tryptophan is absent in this CDR3, likely reflecting a read error. The rearrangement joins TRBV19 to TRBJ2-7; D not certain. Trimming took off 2 bases at V and 2 bases at J, with 10 bases between the two ends. CDR1 and CDR2 (germline): LNHDA, SQIVND (reference sequence). The CDR3 consists of 14 residues. The CDR3 protein is CASSIPGLTYEQYL. CDR3 DNA: TGTGCCAGTAGTATACCGGGCCTTACCTACGAGCAGTACCTC.

The chain couples TRBV5-4 to TRBJ1-2; 7 nucleotides align to TRBD1. Trimming took 2 bases from V and 4 from J; bases not matched to a gene: 8. The CDR3 extends over 15 amino acids. Germline CDR1 and CDR2: SGHNT and YYREEE (reference sequence). As DNA, the CDR3 is TGTGCCAGCAGCTTCGGACAGGAAACCGTCTATGGCTACACCTTC. Its translation is CASSFGQETVYGYTF.

The rearrangement joins TRBV6-4 to TRBJ2-2; D is possibly TRBD1 or TRBD2 (6 bases each). The CDR3 is 15 residues long. Germline CDR1 MRHNA, CDR2 SNTAGT. V shed 6 bases and J shed 2 bases, with 13 bases lying between them. The CDR3 nucleotides read TGTGCCAGCAGCGAGGGGGGAGCTAACACCGGGGAGCTGTTTTTT. This encodes CASSEGGANTGELFF.

The rearrangement links TRBV5-5 to TRBJ2-7, with 7 bases fitting TRBD2. CDR3 size: 17 residues. Per the germline V gene, CDR1 is SGHKS and CDR2 is YYEKEE (reference sequence). The V segment lost 4 bases and the J segment 2 bases; nucleotides outside the gene matches: 15. For the CDR3, the DNA is TGTGCCAGCAGCGGACGGTCGGGGCTAGCGGACACCTACGAGCAGTACTTC. Its translation is CASSGRSGLADTYEQYF.

J is TRBJ2-2 and V is TRBV6-1; D ambiguous. V lost 10 bases, J lost 0 bases, and 12 bases lay in between. From germline, CDR1 is MNHNS and CDR2 SASEGT. The CDR3 extends over 14 amino acids. In DNA, the CDR3 is TGTGCCACCCTGGGAACTACGAACACCGGGGAGCTGTTTTTT. Translation gives CATLGTTNTGELFF.